The TCR beta chain described here comes from a study of blood T cell repertoires in COVID-19. Turning to the study itself: Sites in the United States, Italy and Spain provided acute and convalescent COVID-19 samples. T cells, B-cell-depleted T cells, or PBMCs supplied cDNA or gDNA.

Sequencing used immunoSEQ multiplex PCR; TCRdb keeps in-frame clones, though not all of them. Of 180,000 or so clones listed, roughly 87% are singletons. Per germline, CDR1 KGHDR and CDR2 SFDVKD. CDR3 size: 15 residues. V shed 3 bases and J 6 bases; nucleotides not matched to a gene: 7. Membership in each cohort depended on participant-reported clinical history. The sample was PBMCs or T cells enriched from blood (not recorded which). The clonotype originates from a human donor with acute COVID-19. The donor label of this sample is uncertain. The V call is TRBV24-1, the J call TRBJ2-3; TRBD1 agrees at 8 bases. The CDR3 bases are TGTGCCACCAGTGATGGGGGGACAGGACTGGATACGCAGTATTTT. Its translation: CATSDGGTGLDTQYF.